The following is a T cell receptor (beta chain) sequence with its context. This specimen comes from a study of blood T cell repertoires in COVID-19. Overall study: Italy, Spain and the United States were the sources of the convalescent and acute COVID-19 samples. T cells, B-cell-depleted T cells, or PBMCs provided the cDNA or gDNA that served as material.

In the authors' workflow: Amplification from reference gene primers served as the basis for estimated nucleated cell counts. Profiling relied on immunoSEQ multiplex PCR, and the TCRdb table lists in-frame clones only, not all of them. That table is the source of V, J and clone size, and D and trimming were worked out from the DNA. The sample includes more than 80,000 clones, more than 70% of them seen just once. CDR1 is KGHSH, CDR2 LQKENI, per germline. The CDR3 covers 13 residues. V was shortened by 0 bases and J by 9 bases, with 6 bases between the two germline ends. The sequence was collected from a man aged 45-60 years with active COVID-19. Material for sequencing was peripheral blood. The rearrangement uses TRBV18 and TRBJ1-6; no clear D gene. The CDR3 sequence is CASSPPHSSPLHF. In DNA, the CDR3 is TGTGCCAGCTCACCACCTCACAGTTCACCCCTCCACTTT.